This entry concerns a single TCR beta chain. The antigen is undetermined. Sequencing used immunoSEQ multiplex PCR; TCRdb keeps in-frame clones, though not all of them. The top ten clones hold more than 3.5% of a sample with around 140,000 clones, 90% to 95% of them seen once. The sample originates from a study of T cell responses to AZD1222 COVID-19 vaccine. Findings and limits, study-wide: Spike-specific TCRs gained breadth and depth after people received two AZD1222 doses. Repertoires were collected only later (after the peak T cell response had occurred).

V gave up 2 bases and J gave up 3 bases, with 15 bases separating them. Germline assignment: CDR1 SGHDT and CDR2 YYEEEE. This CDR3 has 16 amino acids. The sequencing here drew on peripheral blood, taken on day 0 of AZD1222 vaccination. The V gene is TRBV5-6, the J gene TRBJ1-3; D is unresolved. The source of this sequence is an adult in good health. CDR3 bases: TGTGCCAGCAGCTTCCAAAGGGCGGTCAGTGGAAACACCATATATTTT. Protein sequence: CASSFQRAVSGNTIYF.